The 14 T cell receptor beta chains below were found in one sample sequenced in a study of OX40 agonist ivuxolimab in advanced cancers. Profiling relied on immunoSEQ multiplex PCR, and the TCRdb table lists in-frame clones only, not all of them. The profile shows roughly 76,000 clones, 88% of them singletons. The sample in question was CD4+ or CD8+ T cells sorted from blood, obtained in a trial of the OX40 agonist ivuxolimab. The receptors stem from an adult with an advanced solid tumor such as melanoma, head and neck, liver or kidney cancer.

The genes are TRBV5-1 and TRBJ2-1; 7 positions agree with TRBD2. This CDR3 spans 14 amino acids. Germline trimming cut 2 bases from V and 8 bases from J; bases unmatched to any gene: 7. CDR1 and CDR2 (germline): SGHRS, YFSETQ. CDR3 DNA: TGCGCCAGCAGCTTATCCCTCACTAGCGATGAGCAGTTCTTC. Amino acid sequence: CASSLSLTSDEQFF.

This chain links TRBV7-8 with TRBJ2-2; 7 bases are a match to TRBD1. Germline loops: CDR1 SGHVS, CDR2 FQNEAQ. CDR3 length: 15 residues. The ends lost 5 bases at V and 8 bases at J; junction bases unmatched: 11. In nucleotides, the CDR3 is TGTGCCAGCAGCGCAAACAGGGGCGCAATTGGGGAGCTGTTTTTT. This encodes CASSANRGAIGELFF.

The J gene is TRBJ2-1, the V gene TRBV15; 8 nucleotides match TRBD2. Germline CDR1 and CDR2: LNHNV and YYDKDF (reference sequence). This CDR3 is 16 amino acids long. The V segment lost 1 base and the J segment 6 bases; nucleotides outside the gene matches: 8. CDR3 DNA: TGTGCCACCAGCAGAGTGAAGCGGGAGATCTGCAATGAGCAGTTCTTC. Translation gives CATSRVKREICNEQFF. Looking up the rest from reference TRBV15 and TRBJ2-1 gives the full variable domain: DAMVIQNPRYQVTQFGKPVTLSCSQTLNHNVMYWYQQKSSQAPKLLFHYYDKDFNNEADTPDNFQSRRPNTSFCFLDIRSPGLGDTAMYLCATSRVKREICNEQFFGPGTRLTVL.

The rearrangement uses TRBV18 and TRBJ1-2; tentatively, D is TRBD1 (5 bases). Per germline, CDR1 KGHSH and CDR2 LQKENI. The CDR3 spans 14 residues. V was cut by 3 bases and J by 3 bases, with 11 bases left in between. CDR3 sequence reads: CASSPAGNHYGYTF. For the CDR3, the DNA is TGTGCCAGCTCACCTGCAGGGAATCACTATGGCTACACCTTC. Full variable domain (rest looked up from reference TRBV18 and TRBJ1-2): NAGVMQNPRHLVRRRGQEARLRCSPMKGHSHVYWYRQLPEEGLKFMVYLQKENIIDESGMPKERFSAEFPKEGPSILRIQQVVRGDSAAYFCASSPAGNHYGYTFGSGTRLTVV.

V gene TRBV5-1 combines with J gene TRBJ2-7; TRBD2 matches at 12 bases. Germline V gene lookup returns CDR1 SGHRS and CDR2 YFSETQ. The CDR3 runs to 16 residues. After removal of 2 bases from V and 3 bases from J, the junction contained 6 bases not matched to a gene. This chain's CDR3 is CASSLRLAGEGYEQYF. The CDR3 DNA reads as TGCGCCAGCAGCTTAAGACTAGCGGGGGAAGGCTACGAGCAGTACTTC.

This clone was counted a single time. The J gene is TRBJ2-3, the V gene TRBV4-1, with TRBD2 as a possible D gene (5 bases). Germline V CDR1 and CDR2: MGHRA, YSYEKL. This CDR3 contains 13 residues. V lost 4 bases, J lost 5 bases, and 10 bases lay in between. CDR3 in amino acids: CASSPGREDTQYF. The CDR3 region has the DNA TGCGCCAGCAGCCCAGGTCGGGAAGATACGCAGTATTTT.

V gene TRBV28 combines with J gene TRBJ2-7; no firm D call. Germline loops: CDR1 MDHEN, CDR2 SYDVKM. V gave up 8 bases and J gave up 3 bases, with 17 bases separating them. The CDR3 runs 14 residues. CDR3: CASGVSDIGYEQYF. For the CDR3, the DNA is TGTGCCAGCGGCGTTAGTGATATCGGCTACGAGCAGTACTTC.

The rearrangement joins TRBV6-5 to TRBJ2-5; no clear D gene. The germline gives CDR1 MNHEY, CDR2 SVGAGI. Trimming shortened V by 5 bases and J by 2 bases, and 12 bases separated the two germline ends. The CDR3 spans 14 residues. The CDR3 is CASSPRSAQETQYF. The CDR3 DNA follows: TGTGCCAGCAGTCCCCGTTCAGCGCAAGAGACCCAGTACTTC.

The rearrangement joins TRBV10-2 to TRBJ1-4, with a possible D match to TRBD1 (6 bases). Deletions cut 7 bases from V and 7 bases from J, with 19 bases between. The CDR3 has 15 amino acids. CDR1 WSHSY and CDR2 SAAADI come from the germline V gene. CDR3 region: CASTDRQADGEKLFF. The DNA of the CDR3 is TGCGCCAGCACTGACCGACAGGCTGACGGTGAAAAACTGTTTTTT.

This clone was detected only once. The chain couples TRBV28 to TRBJ2-1; 9 nucleotides agree with TRBD2. This CDR3 contains 17 residues. Germline CDR1 MDHEN, CDR2 SYDVKM. V shed 6 bases and J 0 bases; nucleotides not matched to a gene: 9. The CDR3 DNA is TGTGCCAGCAGGCCTCGTAGCGGGGGTAGCTCCTACAATGAGCAGTTCTTC. It specifies CASRPRSGGSSYNEQFF.

The chain has TRBV5-1 and TRBJ2-3; tentative D call: TRBD1 (6 bases). V lost 1 base to trimming and J lost 5 bases, with 17 bases between them. The CDR3 contains 16 residues. CDR1 is SGHRS and CDR2 is YFSETQ in the germline V gene. The CDR3 loop reads CASSLMSSGAQDTQYF. CDR3 in DNA: TGCGCCAGCAGCTTGATGTCCTCAGGGGCTCAAGATACGCAGTATTTT. The whole variable domain, filled in from reference TRBV5-1 and TRBJ2-3, reads KAGVTQTPRYLIKTRGQQVTLSCSPISGHRSVSWYQQTPGQGLQFLFEYFSETQRNKGNFPGRFSGRQFSNSRSEMNVSTLELGDSALYLCASSLMSSGAQDTQYFGPGTRLTVL.

The chain uses TRBV9 and TRBJ1-2, with D tentatively TRBD1 (6 bases). Trimming stripped 0 bases from V and 8 bases from J, with 20 bases between. CDR1 is SGDLS, CDR2 YYNGEE, per germline. The CDR3 totals 16 residues. CDR3 in DNA: TGTGCCAGCAGCGTAGTGGGACACGGGTCCTATTCCGGCTACACCTTC. Translated: CASSVVGHGSYSGYTF.

This clone came up once. This chain uses TRBV5-4 with TRBJ2-3, with TRBD2 identical over 10 bases. In germline, CDR1 is SGHNT, CDR2 YYREEE (reference sequence). CDR3 length: 17 amino acids. The ends lost 4 bases at V and 3 bases at J; junction bases unmatched: 11. The CDR3 spells CASSRREKAGGTDTQYF. CDR3 nucleotide sequence: TGTGCCAGCAGCCGGAGGGAGAAAGCGGGAGGGACAGATACGCAGTATTTT.

This chain connects TRBV6-5 to TRBJ1-2; 8 bases are a match to TRBD1. The CDR3 is 13 amino acids. Germline values: CDR1 MNHEY, CDR2 SVGAGI. With V trimmed by 6 bases and J by 4 bases, 4 bases remained unmatched. CDR3 loop: CASSSDRAYGYTF. Here the CDR3 DNA reads TGTGCCAGCAGCTCGGACAGGGCCTATGGCTACACCTTC.